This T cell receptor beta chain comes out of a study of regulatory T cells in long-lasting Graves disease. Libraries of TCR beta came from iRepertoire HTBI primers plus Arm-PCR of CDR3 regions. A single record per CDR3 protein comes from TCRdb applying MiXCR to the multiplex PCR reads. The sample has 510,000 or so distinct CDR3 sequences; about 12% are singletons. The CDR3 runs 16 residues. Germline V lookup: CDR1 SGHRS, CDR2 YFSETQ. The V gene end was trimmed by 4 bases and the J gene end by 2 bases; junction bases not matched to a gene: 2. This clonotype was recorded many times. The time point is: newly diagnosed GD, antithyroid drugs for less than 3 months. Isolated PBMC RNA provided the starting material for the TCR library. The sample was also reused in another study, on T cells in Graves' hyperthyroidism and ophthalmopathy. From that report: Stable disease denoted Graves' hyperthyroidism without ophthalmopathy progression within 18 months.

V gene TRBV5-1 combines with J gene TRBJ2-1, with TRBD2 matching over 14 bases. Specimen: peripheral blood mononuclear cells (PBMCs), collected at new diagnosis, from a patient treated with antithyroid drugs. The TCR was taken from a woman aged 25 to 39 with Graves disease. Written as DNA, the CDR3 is TGCGCCAGCAGCGGGGGACTAGCGGGAGCCTACAATGAGCAGTTCTTC. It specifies CASSGGLAGAYNEQFF.